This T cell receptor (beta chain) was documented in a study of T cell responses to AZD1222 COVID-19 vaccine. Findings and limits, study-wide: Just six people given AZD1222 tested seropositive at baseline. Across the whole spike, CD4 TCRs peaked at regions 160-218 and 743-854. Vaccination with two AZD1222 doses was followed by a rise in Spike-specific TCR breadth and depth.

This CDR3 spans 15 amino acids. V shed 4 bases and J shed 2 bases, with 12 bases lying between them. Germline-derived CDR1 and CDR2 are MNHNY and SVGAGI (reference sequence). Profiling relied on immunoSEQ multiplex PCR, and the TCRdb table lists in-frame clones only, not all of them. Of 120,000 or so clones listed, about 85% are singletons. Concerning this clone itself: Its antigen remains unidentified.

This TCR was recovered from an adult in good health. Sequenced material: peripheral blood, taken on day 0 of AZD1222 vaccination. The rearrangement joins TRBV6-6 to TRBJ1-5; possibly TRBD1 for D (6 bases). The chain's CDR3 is CASSWPEGGNQPQHF. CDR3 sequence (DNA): TGTGCCAGCAGTTGGCCGGAGGGGGGCAATCAGCCCCAGCATTTT.